This TCR beta chain is from a study of blood T cell repertoires in COVID-19 (dated by TCRdb to about 2020). Regarding the study in general: Collaborator samples came from the United States, Italy and Spain and covered acute and convalescent phases of COVID-19. The material from the prospective study consisted of cDNA or gDNA derived from T cells, B-cell-depleted T cells, or PBMCs. Deeply sampled blood TCRbeta repertoires from subjects exposed to, actively infected with, or recovered from COVID-19 were included in the dataset. A freely available public database, intended as a resource for researchers studying the immune response to SARS-CoV-2, is where the repertoires were released. The samples were drawn from the first 160 participants of the ongoing ImmuneRACE study and from 950 to 1,500 subjects provided by 6 global collaborators. The sample metadata nearly always contained a de-identified subject ID, COVID-19 status, age in years and sex. HLA class I and class II types, where available, came from metadata supplied by the sample provider rather than from assay-based typing. What the work shows at the level of the full study, not this receptor alone: The quantity of clinical and demographic metadata differed by source and by participant and was supplied without curation.

Whole blood was collected in K2EDTA tubes by collaborating institutions according to the institutions' own protocols. For TCRbeta analysis, collaborators shipped samples in one of three forms: frozen whole blood, isolated PBMCs, or DNA extracted from either of those sample types. Per the germline V gene, SGHRS is the CDR1 and YFSETQ is the CDR2. V ends up 3 bases short and J 4 bases short, with an unmatched junction base count of 10. From the cysteine through the phenylalanine, the CDR3 covers 17 amino acids. Here the CDR3 DNA is all that survives: 51 bases in frame from base 1. The immunoSEQ Assay, a bias-controlled multiplex PCR, was used to amplify TCRbeta CDR3 regions from genomic DNA. The published analysis was carried out like this. The number of nucleated cells in each sample was estimated from the amplification of reference gene primers within the assay. To quantify the absolute abundance of each unique TCRbeta CDR3 rearrangement, sequence reads were collapsed and filtered. For each sample, productive Simpson clonality was calculated by taking the square root of Simpson's diversity index across productive rearrangements. Sourced from immuneACCESS, this table was stored by TCRdb with only in-frame sequences that have V and J called. A share of the clones is absent; for the studies checked, an unresolved V gene accounts for under half, and the remainder has no known explanation. Clone size and V and J calls were adopted from that table, with D and trimming inferred from the DNA. This sample is represented by approximately 120,000 clones; around 80% of them were singletons. Around 4.7% of the sample rests with the top ten.

Of note for this clone: Its binding antigen is unknown. No much larger clone exists at a distance of one base, and base qualities are not known.

The sequencing sample was made of peripheral blood. The sequence was collected from a human donor in a cohort sampled during active or convalescent COVID-19. The chain uses TRBV5-1 and TRBJ2-7, with 13 bases matching TRBD2. Read as DNA, the sequence is TGCGCCAGCAGCTGGGGACTAGCGGGGTACGGGATTTACGAGCAGTACTTC. Its translation is CASSWGLAGYGIYEQYF.